The clone carrying this T cell receptor (beta chain) has only one observation. The antigen remains unidentified. The study ran its PCR with 60 Vbeta and 13 Jbeta primers. Profiling relied on immunoSEQ multiplex PCR, and the TCRdb table lists in-frame clones only, not all of them. The sample lists 100,000 to 120,000 clones; roughly 84% were seen once. This CDR3 has 14 amino acids. The germline gives CDR1 LNHDA, CDR2 SQIVND (reference sequence). V dropped 11 bases and J dropped 4; count of bases not matched to a gene: 10. This sample stems from a study of cytomegalovirus exposure and HLA in healthy donors. Findings and caveats of the study: In a later analysis, most CMV-associated TCR beta chains appeared HLA-restricted. Specificity for CMV antigens was confirmed in vitro for three of the CMV-associated chains.

The sample consisted of PBMCs. The origin of this receptor is a man aged 25-40 years in good health and CMV-seropositive. The chain employs TRBV19 and TRBJ2-3, with 9 positions matching TRBD1. This chain's CDR3 is CAAKGTGSADTQYF. The CDR3 region has the DNA TGTGCCGCCAAGGGGACAGGGTCCGCAGATACGCAGTATTTT.